This T cell receptor (beta chain) appears in the sequencing data of a study of Graves' ophthalmopathy and Graves' hyperthyroidism. Enrollment excluded any patients with other autoimmune diseases, uncontrolled infections, pregnancy or lactation. This CDR3 has 13 residues. V lost 2 bases to trimming and J lost 5 bases, with 6 bases between them. Germline V gene lookup returns CDR1 ENHRY and CDR2 SYGVKD. Findings and caveats of the study: Blood shared most expanded thyroid clonotypes above 0.001 frequency.

Amplification of TCR beta CDR3 regions used RNA transcripts. Amplification began with first-round RT-PCR using HTBI primers, then second-round multiplex PCR was performed. MiXCR, run by TCRdb on the multiplex PCR reads, gives a single entry per CDR3 protein. The sample carries 170,000 or so distinct CDR3 sequences, roughly 36% recorded once. This clonotype was detected many times. Its antigen is as yet unknown. The TCR was taken from a man in his thirties or forties with Graves' ophthalmopathy. The V and J genes are TRBV10-3 and TRBJ2-2; D unresolved. The sequencing sample was made of peripheral blood. CDR3 sequence reads: CAISERFTGELFF. The CDR3 coding sequence is TGTGCCATCAGTGAGAGGTTTACCGGGGAGCTGTTTTTT.